The 31 T cell receptor beta chains below were found in one sample sequenced in a study of neurological immune-mediated disorders. MiXCR, applied by TCRdb to the 5' RACE reads, yields one record per CDR3 protein. The table includes about 60,000 distinct CDR3 sequences, roughly 3.5% detected once. The sample taken for sequencing was PBMCs. The receptors shown here come from a woman aged 55-69 years with multiple sclerosis.

This clonotype was observed at least ten times. The chain uses TRBV20-1 and TRBJ2-1; possibly TRBD2 for D (5 bases). Trimming left V 1 base short and J 4 bases short, with 8 bases between. The CDR3 has 13 amino acids. Germline CDR1 is DFQATT and CDR2 is SNEGSKA (reference sequence). The CDR3 reads CSARVGLYNEQFF. The CDR3 DNA sequence: TGCAGTGCTAGAGTAGGACTGTACAATGAGCAGTTCTTC.

This clonotype was counted at least ten times. V and J are TRBV24-1 and TRBJ2-1; D is possibly TRBD1 or TRBD2 (5 bases each). The germline gives CDR1 KGHDR, CDR2 SFDVKD. The CDR3 is 14 residues long. V was pared by 6 bases and J by 3 bases, with 11 bases between. DNA for the CDR3: TGTGCCACCAGTTCCGGGACGGGCTACAATGAGCAGTTCTTC. Its translation is CATSSGTGYNEQFF.

There are many counts of this clonotype. The chain recombines TRBV5-1 with TRBJ1-2; possibly TRBD1 for D (5 bases). V shed 5 bases and J shed 8 bases, with 13 bases lying between them. Germline loops: CDR1 SGHRS, CDR2 YFSETQ. The CDR3 contains 12 residues. CDR3 region: CASRTGRFGYTF. DNA for the CDR3: TGCGCCAGCAGAACGGGGCGCTTCGGCTACACCTTC.

This clonotype occurred many times. The gene calls are TRBV4-2 and TRBJ2-1, with 10 positions matching TRBD2. After removal of 9 bases from V and 9 bases from J, the junction contained 14 bases not matched to a gene. CDR1 is LGHNA, CDR2 YNFKEQ, per germline. The CDR3 is 15 amino acids. The CDR3 DNA reads as TGTGCCAGTCGTCGTGTGAGCGGGAGGGAGAGTGAGCAGTTCTTC. It is translated as CASRRVSGRESEQFF.

This clonotype was observed many times. J is TRBJ2-1 and V is TRBV4-2; 7 bases are a match to TRBD2. The V gene's germline CDR1 is LGHNA and CDR2 YNFKEQ. The CDR3 length is 17 residues. The V gene end was trimmed by 1 base and the J gene end by 6 bases; junction bases not matched to a gene: 12. Here the CDR3 DNA reads TGTGCCAGCAGCCAAGCCGTCGTGGTAGCGGGCCGCAATGAGCAGTTCTTC. Its translation is CASSQAVVVAGRNEQFF.

This clonotype was recorded many times. This sequence joins TRBV11-1 and TRBJ2-1; 10 positions agree with TRBD1. Germline CDR1 is SGHAT and CDR2 is FQDESV (reference sequence). The CDR3 consists of 20 residues. V lost 5 bases, J lost 9 bases, and 25 bases stayed unmatched. The CDR3 loop is CASSGDRDRGRALRPSEQFF. The CDR3 nucleotides read TGTGCCAGCAGCGGAGACCGGGACAGGGGTCGAGCCTTACGCCCCAGTGAGCAGTTCTTC.

This clonotype was seen many times. The chain is built from TRBV27 and TRBJ1-2; D gene unclear. V was trimmed by 3 bases and J by 8 bases, leaving 13 bases between them. There are 13 residues in the CDR3. CDR1 is MNHEY, CDR2 SMNVEV, per germline (reference sequence). Here the CDR3 DNA reads TGTGCCAGCAGTTTTACCGGGGTCGGAGGCTACACCTTC. This codes for CASSFTGVGGYTF.

This clonotype was observed at least ten times. This chain links TRBV2 with TRBJ2-5, with 7 bases that match TRBD1. The CDR3 consists of 15 residues. J gave up 5 bases and V 2 bases, and 8 bases lay outside the gene matches. From germline, CDR1 is SNHLY and CDR2 FYNNEI. CDR3 sequence (DNA): TGTGCCAGCAGTGAACAGGGGGTTCTTCGGGAGACCCAGTACTTC. Its protein is CASSEQGVLRETQYF.

This clonotype was observed a handful of times. The rearrangement joins TRBV6-1 to TRBJ2-7; TRBD1 matches 9 bases. Trimming took 5 bases from V and 3 from J; bases not matched to a gene: 8. CDR1 is MNHNS, CDR2 SASEGT, per germline. This CDR3 spans 15 amino acids. This chain's CDR3 is CASSSPGTGFYEQYF. In DNA, the CDR3 is TGTGCCAGCAGTTCTCCCGGGACAGGGTTCTACGAGCAGTACTTC.

This rearrangement joins TRBV20-1 to TRBJ2-7; no definite D call. Trimming removed 1 base from V and 0 bases from J, with 4 bases in between. This CDR3 region has 12 residues. CDR1 and CDR2 from the germline V gene are DFQATT and SNEGSKA (reference sequence). For the CDR3, the DNA is TGCAGTGCTAGAGTGACCTCCTACGAGCAGTACTTC. Its protein is CSARVTSYEQYF.

This clonotype was observed many times. V is TRBV3-1 and J is TRBJ2-7; no clear D gene. Trimming pared 1 base from V and 6 bases from J, leaving 19 bases between. This CDR3 is built from 16 residues. CDR1 is LGHDT and CDR2 is YNNKEL in the germline V gene (reference sequence). CDR3 nucleotide sequence: TGTGCCAGCAGCCAAGGATTGGTGCGGTTAGGCGGCGAGCAGTACTTC. This encodes CASSQGLVRLGGEQYF.

This clonotype has at least ten counts. CDR3 region: CASSTTRENEQFF. As DNA, the CDR3 is TGCGCCAGCAGTACCACCCGGGAAAATGAGCAGTTCTTC. The chain joins TRBV10-2 to TRBJ2-1, with D possibly being TRBD2 (5 bases). The V end lost 5 bases, the J end lost 7 bases, and 12 bases lay between the germline ends. Per germline, CDR1 WSHSY and CDR2 SAAADI. This CDR3 spans 13 amino acids.

This clonotype has more than one count but fewer than ten. The rearrangement uses TRBV18 and TRBJ2-4; maybe TRBD1 (7 bases). Trimming pared 4 bases from V and 0 bases from J, leaving 16 bases between. This CDR3 has 17 residues. Germline CDR1 and CDR2: KGHSH and LQKENI. The CDR3 loop reads CASSLPRDSLAKNIQYF. Here the CDR3 DNA reads TGTGCCAGCTCACTCCCGCGGGACAGCCTAGCCAAAAACATTCAGTACTTC.

This clonotype appeared many times. The genes are TRBV5-1 and TRBJ2-6; no clear D gene. The CDR3 is made up of 14 amino acids. Germline V lookup: CDR1 SGHRS, CDR2 YFSETQ. V was pared by 4 bases and J by 4 bases, with 9 bases between. CDR3 nucleotide sequence: TGCGCCAGCAGCGCCGGGCACGGGGCCAACGTCCTGACTTTC. It encodes CASSAGHGANVLTF.

This clonotype was seen ten or more times. The V and J genes are TRBV9 and TRBJ2-1, with 10 bases aligning to TRBD2. Per germline, CDR1 SGDLS and CDR2 YYNGEE. V was pared by 3 bases and J by 8 bases, with 8 bases of the junction left unmatched. CDR3 length equals 15 residues. The CDR3 reads CASSASGSPADEQFF. The CDR3 DNA reads TGTGCCAGCAGCGCTAGCGGGAGCCCTGCGGATGAGCAGTTCTTC.

This clonotype has ten or more counts. The chain is built from TRBV20-1 and TRBJ2-5; 11 bases match TRBD2. With V trimmed by 3 bases and J by 3 bases, 3 bases remained unmatched. The CDR3 has 14 residues. From germline, CDR1 is DFQATT and CDR2 SNEGSKA (reference sequence). CDR3 in amino acids: CSARPGLAEETQYF. Here the CDR3 DNA reads TGCAGTGCTAGGCCGGGACTAGCGGAAGAGACCCAGTACTTC.

This clonotype was seen at least ten times. The V call is TRBV5-1, the J call TRBJ1-1; a weak D match, TRBD1 (5 bases). The V gene's germline CDR1 is SGHRS and CDR2 YFSETQ. There are 13 residues in the CDR3. Trimming took 5 bases from V and 1 from J, leaving 9 bases between them. CDR3 sequence: CASRVGRNTEAFF. For the CDR3, the DNA is TGCGCCAGCAGGGTGGGACGGAACACTGAAGCTTTCTTT.

This clonotype was observed many times. This chain links TRBV10-3 with TRBJ2-7; D is unclear. The V end lost 6 bases, the J end lost 3 bases, and 12 bases lay between the germline ends. The germline V gene encodes CDR1 ENHRY and CDR2 SYGVKD. The CDR3 loop spans 13 amino acids. The DNA for the CDR3 is TGTGCCATCAGGCTAAGCTCAAACTACGAGCAGTACTTC. Translating gives CAIRLSSNYEQYF.

This clonotype was detected many times. V usage is TRBV7-9 and J usage is TRBJ2-3, with D perhaps TRBD1 (6 bases). V gave up 4 bases and J gave up 2 bases, with 13 bases separating them. The CDR3 has 15 residues. The germline gives CDR1 SEHNR, CDR2 FQNEAQ (reference sequence). In nucleotides, the CDR3 is TGTGCCAGCAGCTCCACAGGGTTCCCCACAGATACGCAGTATTTT. Amino acid sequence: CASSSTGFPTDTQYF.

This clonotype was seen at least ten times. The chain couples TRBV10-3 to TRBJ2-1; TRBD1 matches 7 bases. After removal of 3 bases from V and 3 bases from J, the junction contained 11 bases not matched to a gene. Germline values: CDR1 ENHRY, CDR2 SYGVKD. The CDR3 extends over 17 amino acids. CDR3 region: CAISDPGTAVNYNEQFF. The CDR3 DNA sequence: TGTGCCATCAGTGACCCAGGGACAGCAGTTAACTACAATGAGCAGTTCTTC.

The sample holds many counts of this clonotype. The rearrangement joins TRBV9 to TRBJ2-1; D gene ambiguous. The CDR3 covers 14 residues. V dropped 4 bases and J dropped 4 bases, with 12 bases sitting between them. Looked up from germline, CDR1 is SGDLS and CDR2 is YYNGEE. This chain's CDR3 is CASSKYWAYNEQFF. As DNA, the CDR3 is TGTGCCAGCAGCAAATATTGGGCATACAATGAGCAGTTCTTC.

Many counts were recorded for this clonotype. V and J are TRBV20-1 and TRBJ2-5; the match to TRBD2 covers 10 bases. CDR3 length: 15 residues. After removal of 6 bases from V and 2 bases from J, the junction contained 9 bases not matched to a gene. CDR1 DFQATT and CDR2 SNEGSKA come from the germline V gene (reference sequence). The CDR3 DNA reads TGCAGTGCGAGCGGGAGGGCCTTTTTACAAGAGACCCAGTACTTC. This translates into CSASGRAFLQETQYF.

This clonotype was found many times. The chain employs TRBV20-1 and TRBJ1-1, with D possibly matching TRBD1 (6 bases). Germline loops: CDR1 DFQATT, CDR2 SNEGSKA (reference sequence). The CDR3 contains 12 residues. The DNA of the CDR3 is TGCAGGGCCAGGGGCCCAAACACTGAAGCTTTCTTT. It codes for CRARGPNTEAFF.

This clonotype has ten or more counts. The chain uses TRBV28 and TRBJ2-7; no firm D call. The germline CDR1 and CDR2 sequences are MDHEN and SYDVKM. This CDR3 comprises 11 residues. Trimming removed 1 base at V and 5 bases at J, with 3 bases between. The CDR3 bases are TGTGCCAGCAGTTTATTCCACGAGCAGTACTTC. It yields the protein CASSLFHEQYF.

This clonotype was seen many times. The chain uses TRBV20-1 and TRBJ2-7, with 9 bases matching TRBD1. V lost 6 bases, J lost 3 bases, and 6 bases stayed unmatched. The CDR3 contains 13 residues. Germline CDR1 is DFQATT and CDR2 is SNEGSKA (reference sequence). The CDR3 bases are TGCAGTGCCATCGGGACAGGGTACTACGAGCAGTACTTC. Encoded protein: CSAIGTGYYEQYF.

In its sample, this clonotype was seen many times. The chain has TRBV5-1 and TRBJ2-3; D possibly corresponds to TRBD2 (5 bases). CDR1 and CDR2 from the germline V gene are SGHRS and YFSETQ. Deletions cut 3 bases from V and 0 bases from J, with 11 bases between. The CDR3 covers 15 residues. This CDR3 is CASSSTIASTDTQYF. CDR3 in DNA: TGCGCCAGCAGCTCGACTATCGCTAGCACAGATACGCAGTATTTT.

The table lists this clonotype with many counts. The CDR3 loop is CASSYETAYSYEQYF. CDR3 coding DNA: TGTGCCAGCAGTTACGAGACAGCCTACTCCTACGAGCAGTACTTC. The chain is built from TRBV6-6 and TRBJ2-7, with a tentative D call TRBD1 (5 bases). Looked up from germline, CDR1 is MNHNY and CDR2 is SVGAGI (reference sequence). Trimming stripped 2 bases from V and 0 bases from J, with 11 bases between. This CDR3 comprises 15 residues.

This clonotype was seen more than once but under ten times. V and J are TRBV27 and TRBJ1-2; 8 bases line up with TRBD1. Per germline, CDR1 MNHEY and CDR2 SMNVEV (reference sequence). CDR3 length: 15 residues. V lost 1 base and J lost 4; bases outside the gene matches: 5. The CDR3 coding sequence is TGTGCCAGCAGTTTATTTCCTGACAGGGGCTATGGCTACACCTTC. Its translation is CASSLFPDRGYGYTF.

This clonotype was recorded at least ten times. The rearrangement joins TRBV20-1 to TRBJ1-1, with D unresolved. Looked up from germline, CDR1 is DFQATT and CDR2 is SNEGSKA (reference sequence). V shed 1 base and J shed 8 bases, with 14 bases lying between them. The CDR3 loop spans 13 amino acids. In DNA form, the CDR3 reads TGCAGTGCTAGAGTGTATTCGGCCGGCGAAGCTTTCTTT. This encodes CSARVYSAGEAFF.

The table lists this clonotype with many counts. The J gene is TRBJ2-7, the V gene TRBV4-1, with D perhaps being TRBD1 or TRBD2 (5 bases each). The germline V gene has CDR1 MGHRA and CDR2 YSYEKL. Trimming took off 0 bases at V and 3 bases at J, with 18 bases between the two ends. The CDR3 runs to 17 residues. The CDR3 protein is CASSQDTEGRFNYEQYF. For the CDR3, the DNA is TGCGCCAGCAGCCAAGATACCGAGGGACGTTTCAACTACGAGCAGTACTTC.

This clonotype has at least ten counts. The V and J genes are TRBV29-1 and TRBJ1-3; 11 bases map to TRBD1. V shed 6 bases, J shed 2 bases, and the junction held 12 bases outside the gene matches. The CDR3 totals 17 residues. Germline V lookup: CDR1 SQVTM, CDR2 ANQGSEA. CDR3 in DNA: TGCAGCGTGGCCGGGACAGGGGGAAAGGGGGCTGGAAACACCATATATTTT. Its protein product is CSVAGTGGKGAGNTIYF.